This entry features one T cell receptor (beta chain) sequence. The target of this receptor is not known. The data originate from a study of cytomegalovirus exposure and HLA in healthy donors (dated by TCRdb to about 2017). A note on the overall study: In an earlier analysis of roughly 500 of the donors, approximately 300 Gb of sequence data and 117 million unique TCR beta sequences from 180 million or so T cells were reported. An early release covering 500 to 750 HLA-typed donors comprised about 320 gigabases of sequencing data and around 80 million unique TCR sequences. Among the 398 genotyped donors, more than 70% belonged to the genetic ancestry cluster associated with self-reported Caucasian donors. The aim of the study was to test whether cataloging public T cell receptors could identify signatures of past pathogen exposure. Using immunosequencing, the study profiled T cell repertoires from 500 to 800 subjects and related those repertoires to cytomegalovirus serostatus. Besides the first cohort of 550 to 750 subjects, a separate validation cohort made up of 95 to 150 different subjects was used. To predict cytomegalovirus infection status, the study combined high-throughput TCR immunosequencing, statistical association of individual TCRs with disease status, and machine learning. To study patterns of TCR occurrence, a later analysis re-analyzed previously published TCR beta repertoires from 700 or so donors and added high-resolution HLA genotyping. The later analysis used no new phenotypic data to find candidate immune exposures, relying instead on TCR beta sequences and their occurrence across donors. An earlier analysis of approximately 640 of the donors applied high-throughput TCR beta sequencing to assess whether each TCR beta V gene segment acted as functional or pseudogenic. Donor age, sex, ethnicity and CMV serostatus were collected together with the repertoire data. A later genetic analysis took genome-wide SNP genotypes for about 55% of the 666 donors and used that subset as a discovery cohort. All discovery cohort repertoires had been generated using a single sequencing platform. Both class I and class II loci were covered by HLA typing, at four-digit resolution. The number of typed donors differed by locus: 629-630 for A, B, C, DRB1 and DQB1; approximately 540 for DQA1; 600 to 610 for DPA1; and 450 to 480 for DPB1. Several DR-DQ haplotypes were treated as single units for association and clustering because of strong linkage in the cohort. On average, approximately 250,000 unique TCR beta nucleotide sequences were sequenced per donor among a few hundred genotyped donors of the cohort, with approximately 18% of those sequences being non-productive.

General study outcomes and caveats: Some IMGT-functional V segments, including TRBV6-2 and TRBV6-3, could not be distinguished by the 87-base-pair reads and were therefore excluded. Around 16 rarely observed V segments, including chromosome 9 orphons, were excluded from the earlier analysis of 550 to 700 of the donors because counts were too low. A later analysis found that TCR association rates varied across HLA loci, with DRB1 alleles showing the most associated TCRs and HLA-C alleles the fewest. Correlated functional status among segregating V segments might be attributable to linkage disequilibrium, but an unknown experimental factor could not be ruled out. According to the authors, the approach could potentially be generalized to other disease states and immunological phenotypes. Three of the identified cytomegalovirus-associated TCR beta chains were confirmed in vitro to be specific for cytomegalovirus antigens. A further reported finding was that TCR beta sequences accurately predicted the HLA-A and HLA-B alleles for most subjects in the first cohort. A group of highly shared sequence variants was considered likely to be a technical artifact of the sequencing pipeline. Most TCR sequences were seen in very few donors, while some public TCRs were found in many individuals. In this cohort, only TCR beta chains were sequenced, and detectable features were limited by the absence of alpha or paired-chain data. Several of the top co-occurrence clusters appeared to be linked to parvovirus B19, influenza, CMV and Epstein-Barr virus, according to a later analysis. At a false discovery rate of 0.05, a later analysis linked around 15,000 TCR beta sequences to specific HLA alleles. The only immune exposure information available for the cohort was CMV serostatus. The study gave a list of 150 to 200 TCR beta chains associated with cytomegalovirus. A later genetic analysis reported fewer N-insertions in productive TCRs among donors in an Asian-associated ancestry cluster than the roughly 620-donor mean. An earlier analysis of 587 of the donors showed that most TCR beta V segments appeared in productive rearrangements either about 87% or about 30% of the time, which broadly matched IMGT annotations. Assigning TCR associations to individual alleles was difficult when HLA alleles, especially DR and DQ, strongly co-occurred. Roughly uniform sequencing depth across donors was assumed in presence/absence analyses, although this assumption may not hold. Because HLA typing was unavailable for some donors at each locus, only the typed subset was used in association tests. The classifier was reported to diagnose cytomegalovirus status with high specificity and sensitivity in both the original and validation cohorts. Most CMV-associated TCR beta chains appeared to be HLA-restricted in a later analysis, and the HLA associations seemed to be driven largely by CMV exposure. An association between a missense DCLRE1C variant and V-gene and J-gene trimming of TCR beta chains was found in a later genetic analysis and replicated in an independent cohort. A later analysis found that HLA-associated TCR beta chains were more clonally expanded and had lower generation probabilities than equally common non-associated chains.

CDR1 LNHDA and CDR2 SQIVND are derived from the germline V gene (reference sequence). Trimming leaves V shorter by 4 bases and J shorter by 1 base, with the junction holding 4 bases beyond the gene matches. Its CDR3 holds 15 amino acids, cysteine through phenylalanine. The kept DNA is CDR3 alone, 45 bases in frame from the first base. To prepare the library, the immunoSEQ multiplex PCR assay was applied. A mixture of 60 forward primers for TCR Vbeta segments and 13 reverse primers for TCR Jbeta segments was used in the multiplex PCR. The CDR3 region of rearranged TCR beta genes was amplified from genomic DNA by a multiplex PCR assay. The Illumina HiSeq System was used to sequence the amplified TCR beta libraries as 87-base-pair reads. The authors processed their data as follows. In a later analysis, some 80 million unique TCR beta chains were counted across the roughly 610 repertoires, and about 10 million of these chains were shared by at least two donors. A nearest-neighbor algorithm error-corrected the raw reads and collapsed the reads into unique sequences, merging closely related sequences to remove PCR and sequencing errors. To assign V, D and J gene segments, CDR3 sequences were aligned to IMGT reference sequences. For a sequence to be retained, a match of at least six nucleotides was required to both a V gene segment and a J gene segment. Rearrangements were called productive when the CDR3 lacked stop codons and stayed in frame with V and J; all others were non-productive. CDR3 was defined by IMGT convention, running from the second conserved V-encoded cysteine to the conserved J-encoded phenylalanine. Sequences without an unambiguous match to a single V gene segment were excluded from the earlier analysis of several hundred of the donors. In an earlier analysis of more than 500 of the donors, a V segment was called functional when productive rearrangements were above 56.7%, and segregating when the standard deviation between donors exceeded 5%. A statistical classification framework was developed to diagnose cytomegalovirus status using the catalog of TCR beta chain sequences. In a later analysis, V and J genes were assigned by comparing TCR nucleotide sequences against IMGT/GENE-DB human TR gene sequences. The TCRdist pipeline was used in a later analysis to assign CDR3 sequences and most-parsimonious VDJ recombination scenarios. In a later analysis, each TCR beta chain was defined by its CDR3 amino acid sequence together with its V-gene family, and reads without a unique V-gene family were excluded. As a way to deal with suspected cross-contamination and a sequencing artifact, a later analysis dropped 592 nucleotide sequences that were highly shared and had low generation probability. For each public chain, a later analysis derived a clonal expansion index from normalized ranks of inferred template counts within each repertoire. In a later analysis, generation probabilities were computed using a VDJ recombination model fitted to out-of-frame rearrangements, and the results were checked against IGoR. Hypergeometric tests were used in a later analysis to score TCR-TCR, TCR-HLA and TCR-CMV co-occurrence, with a repertoire-size bias correction applied to the TCR pairs. A later analysis estimated false discovery rates by permuting HLA or CMV assignments 20 times. In a later analysis, co-occurring TCRs were grouped using DBSCAN, and TCRdist sequence similarity was added for clustering within HLA-allele-positive subsets. Repertoires with fewer than 30,000 or more than 120,000 public chains, plus five repertoires with anomalous nucleotide sharing, were excluded from co-occurrence clustering. TCRdb limited this immuneACCESS table to in-frame rearrangements with V and J called. A share of clones is missing; checked studies link under half to unresolved V genes, and the rest is unexplained. The V and J calls and clone size are taken from that table; D and trimming were inferred from the DNA. The table for this sample shows roughly 40,000 clones. Approximately 1.5% of the sample comes from the top ten.

In total, over 600 healthy bone marrow donors made up the cohort. At the time of sampling, every cohort member was nominally healthy, though immune exposures that went unrecorded were likely present. The donor tested CMV seronegative and was one of the 352 seronegative cohort members. Every donor gave a peripheral blood sample, and the peripheral blood mononuclear cells from that sample were used for TCR beta sequencing. Genomic DNA was extracted from the blood cell samples with the Qiagen DNeasy Blood Extraction Kit. Recombination linked TRBV19 to TRBJ2-7, and 10 junctional nucleotides match TRBD1. The sequence was obtained from a man aged 25-45 years in good health and CMV-seronegative. The material sequenced was PBMCs. Here the CDR3 is given as CASSTRQGASYEQYF. The DNA reads as follows: TGTGCCAGTAGTACCAGACAGGGGGCATCCTACGAGCAGTACTTC.